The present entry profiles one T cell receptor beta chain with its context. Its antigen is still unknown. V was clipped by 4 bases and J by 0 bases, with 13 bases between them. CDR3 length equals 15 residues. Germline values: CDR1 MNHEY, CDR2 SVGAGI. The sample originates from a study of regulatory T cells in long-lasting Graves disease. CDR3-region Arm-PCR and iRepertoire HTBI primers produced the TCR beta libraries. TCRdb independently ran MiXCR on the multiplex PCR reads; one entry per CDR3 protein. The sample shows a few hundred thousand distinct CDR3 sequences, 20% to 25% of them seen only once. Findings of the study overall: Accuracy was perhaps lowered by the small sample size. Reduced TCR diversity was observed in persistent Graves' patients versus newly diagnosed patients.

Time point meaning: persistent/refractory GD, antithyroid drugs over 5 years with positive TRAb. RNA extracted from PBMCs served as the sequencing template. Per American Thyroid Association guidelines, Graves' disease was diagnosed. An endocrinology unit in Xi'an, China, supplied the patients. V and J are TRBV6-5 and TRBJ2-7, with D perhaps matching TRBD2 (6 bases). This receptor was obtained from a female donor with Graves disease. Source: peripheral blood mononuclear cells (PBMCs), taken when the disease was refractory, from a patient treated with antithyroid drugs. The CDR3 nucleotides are TGTGCCAGCAGTTTTACGGCCGGGAGCTCCTACGAGCAGTACTTC. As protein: CASSFTAGSSYEQYF.